This paragraph covers one T cell receptor beta chain sequence. The antigen remains undetermined. Healthy and HIV-negative, the adult donors had no recent acute infections or vaccinations. The data are from a study of shared clonotypes between healthy human individuals. Study-wide results and caveats: Specimens sampled were limited to blood, with tissue repertoires likely differing.

The CDR3 runs 17 residues. Trimming cost V 4 bases and J 0 bases; bases outside gene matches: 9. Germline V gene sequence: CDR1 SGHDT, CDR2 YYEEEE. Splitting of each subset's genomic DNA was done evenly across several immunoSEQ plates. Each PCR replicate from the sorted subsets contained about 200 ng DNA, which is some 31,000 T cell genomes. Generated by immunoSEQ multiplex PCR, the TCRdb table keeps only in-frame clones and is missing some. The sample consists of millions of clones, around nine tenths of them appearing once. The source material was naive CD4+ T cells sorted from blood. The subset was: CD45RA+ positively selected. The chain joins TRBV5-6 to TRBJ2-3, with 9 bases aligning to TRBD1. The sequence was obtained from a man younger than 30 in good health. CDR3 sequence (DNA): TGTGCCAGCAGCAAACCGGGACAGGGACTAAGCACAGATACGCAGTATTTT. It specifies CASSKPGQGLSTDTQYF.